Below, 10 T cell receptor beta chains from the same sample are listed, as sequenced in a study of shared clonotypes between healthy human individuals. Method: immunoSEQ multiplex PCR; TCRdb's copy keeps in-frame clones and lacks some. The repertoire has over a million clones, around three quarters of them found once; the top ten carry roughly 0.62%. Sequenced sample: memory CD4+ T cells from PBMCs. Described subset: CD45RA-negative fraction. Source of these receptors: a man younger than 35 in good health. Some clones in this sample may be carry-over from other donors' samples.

The CDR3: CASSRQKMGGWRSNTGELFF. As DNA, the CDR3 is TGTGCCAGCAGCCGGCAAAAGATGGGGGGGTGGCGATCGAACACCGGGGAGCTGTTTTTT. This chain uses TRBV5-4 with TRBJ2-2, with TRBD2 matching 7 bases. The V and J ends lost 4 bases and 0 bases, in that order; junction bases with no gene match: 18. This CDR3 comprises 20 residues. CDR1 SGHNT and CDR2 YYREEE come from the germline V gene (reference sequence). The whole variable domain, filled in from reference TRBV5-4 and TRBJ2-2, reads ETGVTQSPTHLIKTRGQQVTLRCSSQSGHNTVSWYQQALGQGPQFIFQYYREEENGRGNFPPRFSGLQFPNYSSELNVNALELDDSALYLCASSRQKMGGWRSNTGELFFGEGSRLTVL.

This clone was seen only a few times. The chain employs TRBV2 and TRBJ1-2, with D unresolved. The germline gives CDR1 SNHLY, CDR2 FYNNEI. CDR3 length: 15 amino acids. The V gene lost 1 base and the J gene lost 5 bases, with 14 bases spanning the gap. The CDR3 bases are TGTGCCAGCAGTGAAGGGGCATACTCTATGTATGGCTACACCTTC. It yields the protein CASSEGAYSMYGYTF.

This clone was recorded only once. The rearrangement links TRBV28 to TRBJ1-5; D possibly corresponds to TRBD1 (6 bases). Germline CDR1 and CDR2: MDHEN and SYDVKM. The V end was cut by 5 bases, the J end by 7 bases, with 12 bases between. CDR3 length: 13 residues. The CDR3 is CASSVGTRQPQHF. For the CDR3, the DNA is TGTGCCAGCAGTGTGGGGACACGCCAGCCCCAGCATTTT.

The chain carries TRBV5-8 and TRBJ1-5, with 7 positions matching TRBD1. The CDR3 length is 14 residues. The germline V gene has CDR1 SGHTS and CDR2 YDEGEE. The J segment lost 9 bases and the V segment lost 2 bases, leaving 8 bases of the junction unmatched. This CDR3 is CASSFGTAISPQHF. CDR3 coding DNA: TGTGCCAGCAGCTTTGGGACAGCAATTTCGCCCCAGCATTTT.

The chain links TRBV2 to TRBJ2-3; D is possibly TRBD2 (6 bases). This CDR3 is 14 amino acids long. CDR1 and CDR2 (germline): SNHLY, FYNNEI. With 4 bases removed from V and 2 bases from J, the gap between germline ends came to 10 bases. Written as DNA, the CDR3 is TGTGCCAGCAGTGGGGGACTGCACACAGATACGCAGTATTTT. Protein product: CASSGGLHTDTQYF.

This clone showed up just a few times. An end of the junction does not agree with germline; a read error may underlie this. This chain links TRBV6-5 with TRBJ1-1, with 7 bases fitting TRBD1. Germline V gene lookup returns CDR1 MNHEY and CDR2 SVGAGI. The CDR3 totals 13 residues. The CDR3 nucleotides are TGTGCCAGCAGTTACTCGATAGGGGGCGAAGCTTCCTTT. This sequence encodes CASSYSIGGEASF.

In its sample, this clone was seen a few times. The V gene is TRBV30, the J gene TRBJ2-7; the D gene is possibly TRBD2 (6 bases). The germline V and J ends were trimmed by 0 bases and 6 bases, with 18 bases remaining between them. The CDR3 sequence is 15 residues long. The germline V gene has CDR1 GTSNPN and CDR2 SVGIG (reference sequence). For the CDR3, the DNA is TGTGCCTGGAGTGTACGAGGGCGGGGCGTCGTCGAGCAGTACTTC. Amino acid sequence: CAWSVRGRGVVEQYF.

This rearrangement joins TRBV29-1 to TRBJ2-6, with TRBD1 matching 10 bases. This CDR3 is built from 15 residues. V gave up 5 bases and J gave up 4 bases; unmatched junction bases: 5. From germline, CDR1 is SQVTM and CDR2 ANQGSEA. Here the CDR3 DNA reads TGCAGCGTTAAGGGACAGGGGTCGGGGGCCAACGTCCTGACTTTC. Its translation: CSVKGQGSGANVLTF. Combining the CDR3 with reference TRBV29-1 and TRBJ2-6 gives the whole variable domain SAVISQKPSRDICQRGTSLTIQCQVDSQVTMMFWYRQQPGQSLTLIATANQGSEATYESGFVIDKFPISRPNLTFSTLTVSNMSPEDSSIYLCSVKGQGSGANVLTFGAGSRLTVL.

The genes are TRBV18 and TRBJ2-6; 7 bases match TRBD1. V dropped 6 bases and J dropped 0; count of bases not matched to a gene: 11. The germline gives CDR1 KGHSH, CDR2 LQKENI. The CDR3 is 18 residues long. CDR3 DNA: TGTGCCAGCTCTCCTAGGGGGCCGAAAGCCTCTGGGGCCAACGTCCTGACTTTC. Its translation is CASSPRGPKASGANVLTF.

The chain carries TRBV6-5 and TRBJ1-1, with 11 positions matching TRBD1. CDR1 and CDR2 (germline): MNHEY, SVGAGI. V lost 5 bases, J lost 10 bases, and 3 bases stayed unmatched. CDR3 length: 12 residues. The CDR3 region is CASSADRGRAFF. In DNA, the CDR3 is TGTGCCAGCAGTGCGGACAGGGGGCGAGCTTTCTTT.